Following are 10 T cell receptor beta chains from one sample sequenced in a study of T cell responses to AZD1222 COVID-19 vaccine (dated by TCRdb to about 2021). Explained via the paper, the time point label denotes: baseline before first vaccination. Receptors were amplified or captured by the immunoSEQ multiplex PCR assay. What TCRdb holds here is the immuneACCESS table cut down to in-frame rearrangements. Part of the clones is not present; checked against another copy, under half of the missing clones reflect an unresolved V gene, and the others are unexplained. The sample contains about 160,000 clones, 85% to 90% of them found a single time. Clones ranked in the top ten supply 6.9% of the sample. Sample: peripheral blood, taken on day 0 of AZD1222 vaccination. These receptors were collected from an adult in good health.

V gene TRBV7-2 combines with J gene TRBJ1-5; 7 nucleotides align to TRBD1. The CDR3 contains 13 residues. With 5 bases clipped from V and 10 bases from J, the junction kept 8 bases outside the gene matches. The V gene's germline CDR1 is SGHTA and CDR2 FQGNSA. In DNA, the CDR3 is TGTGCCAGCAGCCGGACAGGTCGAGGCCCCCAGCATTTT. It codes for CASSRTGRGPQHF.

The CDR3 sequence is CASARDRLYEQYF. The CDR3 DNA reads TGTGCCAGCGCTCGGGACAGGCTCTACGAGCAGTACTTC. The chain carries TRBV18 and TRBJ2-7; 8 bases match TRBD1. Trimming cost V 8 bases and J 3 bases; bases outside gene matches: 6. Germline assignment: CDR1 KGHSH and CDR2 LQKENI. This CDR3 is 13 amino acids long.

This clone was counted once. The rearrangement uses TRBV14 and TRBJ2-7, with D perhaps given as TRBD1 or TRBD2 (5 bases each). This CDR3 has 14 amino acids. Germline loops: CDR1 SGHDN, CDR2 FVKESK. V was pared by 3 bases and J by 9 bases, with 18 bases between. The CDR3 nucleotides read TGTGCCAGCAGCCACACCCCGGTGGGGGTGGGGCAGTACGTC. Translation gives CASSHTPVGVGQYV.

The chain links TRBV7-9 to TRBJ1-2; D ambiguous. With 3 bases removed from V and 2 bases from J, the gap between germline ends came to 7 bases. Germline loops: CDR1 SEHNR, CDR2 FQNEAQ (reference sequence). The CDR3 has 13 residues. The CDR3 here is CASSFEGNYGYTF. The CDR3 region has the DNA TGTGCCAGCAGCTTCGAAGGGAACTATGGCTACACCTTC.

The chain employs TRBV6-5 and TRBJ2-2; D gene unclear. The germline CDR1 and CDR2 sequences are MNHEY and SVGAGI. Trimming took 4 bases from V and 6 from J, leaving 9 bases between them. The CDR3 extends over 13 amino acids. In DNA form, the CDR3 reads TGTGCCAGCAGTTTCTCCAGCGCCGGGGAGCTGTTTTTT. Encoded protein: CASSFSSAGELFF.

The CDR3 DNA reads TGTGCCAGCAGCGCGGGACAGGGGGGGACAGATACGCAGTATTTT. Its protein is CASSAGQGGTDTQYF. The chain has TRBV11-2 and TRBJ2-3; TRBD1 agrees at 11 bases. The CDR3 is made up of 15 amino acids. CDR1 and CDR2 (germline): SGHAT, FQNNGV. V lost 5 bases to trimming and J lost 3 bases; unmatched junction nucleotides: 4.

This chain uses TRBV3-1 (or the pseudogene TRBV3-2) with TRBJ2-5, with a weak D call TRBD2 (6 bases). The CDR3 consists of 23 residues. Per the germline V gene, CDR1 is LGHDT and CDR2 is YNNKEL (reference sequence). V lost 0 bases to trimming and J lost 6 bases, with 38 bases between them. The CDR3 DNA reads as TGTGCCAGCAGCCAAGATCTTTTTTGGTTTATCGGGGGTGGTTATTGCGTTCGGAAGACCCAGTACTTC. This codes for CASSQDLFWFIGGGYCVRKTQYF.

The V call is TRBV27, the J call TRBJ1-2, with 9 bases matching TRBD1. Germline CDR1 reads MNHEY; CDR2 reads SMNVEV (reference sequence). The CDR3 has 15 residues. Trimming took 3 bases from V and 0 from J; bases not matched to a gene: 2. The CDR3 DNA sequence: TGTGCCAGCAGTTTTGGACAGGGGTCTAACTATGGCTACACCTTC. Protein sequence: CASSFGQGSNYGYTF.

The CDR3 spells CASSSTGGDSPLHF. The CDR3 DNA reads as TGTGCCAGCAGCTCGACAGGAGGTGATTCACCCCTCCACTTT. The rearrangement uses TRBV5-4 and TRBJ1-6; the D gene is possibly TRBD1 (6 bases). V was clipped by 3 bases and J by 8 bases, with 12 bases between them. This CDR3 contains 14 residues. CDR1 and CDR2 from the germline V gene are SGHNT and YYREEE (reference sequence). Combining the CDR3 with reference TRBV5-4 and TRBJ1-6 gives the whole variable domain ETGVTQSPTHLIKTRGQQVTLRCSSQSGHNTVSWYQQALGQGPQFIFQYYREEENGRGNFPPRFSGLQFPNYSSELNVNALELDDSALYLCASSSTGGDSPLHFGNGTRLTVT.

The V call is TRBV10-1, the J call TRBJ1-2, with D perhaps TRBD1 (5 bases). Germline V gene lookup returns CDR1 WNHNN and CDR2 SYGVQD (reference sequence). The length of the CDR3 is 17 residues. V was trimmed by 7 bases and J by 4 bases, leaving 25 bases between them. CDR3 DNA: TGCGCCAGCACCACTTCGTGTTCTGGGGCGATGCTCTATGGCTACACCTTC. Its protein product is CASTTSCSGAMLYGYTF.